This paragraph covers one T cell receptor beta chain sequence. Method: immunoSEQ multiplex PCR; TCRdb's copy keeps in-frame clones and lacks some. The repertoire holds over a million clones, with 75% to 80% as singletons. This sample was included in a study of shared clonotypes between healthy human individuals. The CDR3 runs 14 residues. Germline CDR1 LNHDA, CDR2 SQIVND (reference sequence). The V segment lost 7 bases and the J segment 0 bases; nucleotides outside the gene matches: 6. The clonotype comes from a man aged 18 to 29 in good health. Some clones in this sample may be carry-over from other donors' samples. The specimen sequenced was memory CD4+ T cells from PBMCs. Described subset: CD45RA-negative fraction. This sequence joins TRBV19 and TRBJ2-7, with TRBD1 identical over 7 bases. CDR3 loop: CASTRDSASYEQYF. The DNA of the CDR3 is TGTGCCAGTACCAGGGACAGTGCCTCCTACGAGCAGTACTTC.